Presented here are 5 T cell receptor beta chains from one specimen sequenced in a study of control samples from healthy donors and cancer patients. Sequenced by immunoSEQ multiplex PCR; TCRdb stores in-frame clones only, minus some. The sample has around 55,000 clones, approximately 95% seen once; the top ten hold around 0.99%. The sequenced material came from blood. The source is a woman aged 18-29 years in good health.

The rearrangement joins TRBV29-1 to TRBJ2-6; a possible D gene is TRBD1 (6 bases). Germline CDR1 SQVTM, CDR2 ANQGSEA. V was pared by 5 bases and J by 3 bases, with 11 bases between. The CDR3 covers 14 residues. The DNA of the CDR3 is TGCAGCGTTAAAGGGGGATTTGGGGCCAACGTCCTGACTTTC. As protein: CSVKGGFGANVLTF.

The J gene is TRBJ1-1, the V gene TRBV15, with a tentative D call TRBD1 (5 bases). Germline V gene sequence: CDR1 LNHNV, CDR2 YYDKDF (reference sequence). The CDR3 contains 14 residues. The V gene lost 4 bases and the J gene lost 0 bases, with 9 bases spanning the gap. CDR3 loop: CATSIGTVNTEAFF. Here the CDR3 DNA reads TGTGCCACCAGCATAGGGACGGTGAACACTGAAGCTTTCTTT. Filled out from reference TRBV15 and TRBJ1-1, the complete variable domain reads DAMVIQNPRYQVTQFGKPVTLSCSQTLNHNVMYWYQQKSSQAPKLLFHYYDKDFNNEADTPDNFQSRRPNTSFCFLDIRSPGLGDTAMYLCATSIGTVNTEAFFGQGTRLTVV.

The CDR3 is CATGLYGYTF. In DNA, the CDR3 is TGTGCCACCGGCCTTTATGGCTACACCTTC. The chain recombines TRBV6-6 with TRBJ1-2; D is uncertain. V was clipped by 10 bases and J by 5 bases, with 8 bases between them. Germline V gene sequence: CDR1 MNHNY, CDR2 SVGAGI (reference sequence). This CDR3 has 10 residues.

This chain links TRBV28 with TRBJ2-7; a possible D gene is TRBD2 (5 bases). Germline loops: CDR1 MDHEN, CDR2 SYDVKM. Trimming pared 3 bases from V and 6 bases from J, leaving 9 bases between. The CDR3 extends over 12 amino acids. The CDR3: CASSFAGSEQYF. The CDR3 coding sequence is TGTGCCAGCAGTTTTGCGGGTTCCGAGCAGTACTTC.

The chain carries TRBV12-3 or TRBV12-4 and TRBJ1-1, with TRBD1 matching 9 bases. This CDR3 has 12 amino acids. With 6 bases clipped from V and 7 bases from J, the junction kept 3 bases outside the gene matches. The CDR3 loop reads CASRRQGVEAFF. The CDR3 DNA reads TGTGCCAGCAGACGACAGGGGGTTGAAGCTTTCTTT.